This T cell receptor beta chain was identified in a study of T cell responses to AZD1222 COVID-19 vaccine. Study conclusions and caveats: It was only a handful of AZD1222 recipients who were seropositive at baseline.

Sequenced by immunoSEQ multiplex PCR; TCRdb stores in-frame clones only, minus some. Here the sample spans about 150,000 clones, about 87% being singletons. The CDR3 length is 16 residues. Germline V lookup: CDR1 SGHNT, CDR2 YYREEE (reference sequence). Between the trimmed V and J ends, which lost 2 bases and 5 bases, there was a span of 19 bases. To note about this clone: Its antigen is currently unknown.

The sequencing here drew on peripheral blood, taken 28 days after the second AZD1222 dose. The chain uses TRBV5-4 and TRBJ2-5; D uncertain. The TCR originated in an adult who received the AZD1222 COVID-19 vaccine. In DNA, the CDR3 is TGTGCCAGCAGCTTTATCCGGGCCTCTACGTCTGAGACCCAGTACTTC. This sequence encodes CASSFIRASTSETQYF.